These 24 T cell receptor beta chains share one sample of origin, sequenced in a study of blood T cell repertoires in COVID-19. The method was immunoSEQ multiplex PCR; TCRdb's version includes in-frame clones alone and lacks a portion of them. The sample yields 85,000 to 120,000 clones, roughly 92% seen once. Material for sequencing was peripheral blood. These receptor sequences come from a woman aged 45-59 years with COVID-19, enrolled during active disease.

V and J are TRBV7-2 and TRBJ1-1; D might be TRBD1 (5 bases). The CDR3 extends over 16 amino acids. Between the trimmed V and J ends, which lost 0 bases and 0 bases, there was a span of 11 bases. CDR1 is SGHTA, CDR2 FQGNSA, per germline. The CDR3 reads CASSLALGAMNTEAFF. CDR3 DNA: TGTGCCAGCAGCTTAGCGCTAGGGGCCATGAACACTGAAGCTTTCTTT.

This clone was recorded once. The chain combines TRBV19 with TRBJ2-5; 10 nucleotides align to TRBD1. This CDR3 has 15 residues. The germline CDR1 and CDR2 sequences are LNHDA and SQIVND (reference sequence). The ends lost 5 bases at V and 1 base at J; junction bases unmatched: 4. The CDR3 spells CASSPRTGGQETQYF. The CDR3 bases are TGTGCCAGTAGTCCAAGGACAGGGGGCCAAGAGACCCAGTACTTC.

The genes are TRBV10-3 and TRBJ1-1; tentative D call: TRBD1 (6 bases). The CDR3 runs to 14 residues. Trimming took off 3 bases at V and 1 base at J, with 9 bases between the two ends. CDR1 ENHRY and CDR2 SYGVKD come from the germline V gene. CDR3 loop: CAISDTTGNTEAFF. In DNA, the CDR3 is TGTGCCATCAGTGACACGACAGGGAACACTGAAGCTTTCTTT.

The chain joins TRBV30 to TRBJ2-1; a weak D match, TRBD2 (6 bases). Trimming cost V 5 bases and J 4 bases, with 6 bases left between them. CDR3 length equals 11 residues. CDR1 GTSNPN and CDR2 SVGIG come from the germline V gene (reference sequence). The CDR3 spells CAWGTYNEQFF. CDR3 DNA sequence: TGTGCCTGGGGGACTTACAATGAGCAGTTCTTC.

This sequence joins TRBV6-4 and TRBJ2-1; a possible D gene is TRBD1 (5 bases). The CDR3 has 15 residues. Germline V lookup: CDR1 MRHNA, CDR2 SNTAGT. The V end lost 2 bases, the J end lost 6 bases, and 14 bases lay between the germline ends. The CDR3 loop reads CASSDGWGPPNEQFF. CDR3 coding DNA: TGTGCCAGCAGTGACGGGTGGGGCCCACCCAATGAGCAGTTCTTC.

This chain connects TRBV7-3 to TRBJ1-4, with 8 positions matching TRBD1. With 5 bases clipped from V and 2 bases from J, the junction kept 4 bases outside the gene matches. The V gene's germline CDR1 is SGHTA and CDR2 FQGTGA. The CDR3 spans 15 residues. The CDR3 DNA is TGTGCCAGCAGCGCTACAGGGGGGACTAATGAAAAACTGTTTTTT. It specifies CASSATGGTNEKLFF.

The rearrangement joins TRBV19 to TRBJ2-1; 11 nucleotides match TRBD2. Germline V gene lookup returns CDR1 LNHDA and CDR2 SQIVND (reference sequence). The CDR3 totals 16 residues. The junction had 8 bases not matched to a gene; V was cut back by 2 bases and J by 8 bases. CDR3 DNA: TGTGCCAGTAGTATAACCGCTAGCGGGGGGATCCATGAGCAGTTCTTC. Amino acids: CASSITASGGIHEQFF.

The rearrangement joins TRBV7-2 to TRBJ2-7; the D is unclear. Trimming stripped 4 bases from V and 3 bases from J, with 13 bases between. Germline V gene sequence: CDR1 SGHTA, CDR2 FQGNSA. The CDR3 spans 14 residues. CDR3 sequence: CASSSTPPDYEQYF. The CDR3, as DNA: TGTGCCAGCAGCTCAACTCCGCCCGACTACGAGCAGTACTTC.

The chain uses TRBV21-1 and TRBJ2-1; TRBD1 is taken as the D call from the table, unchecked against the DNA. TRBV21-1 is an annotated pseudogene. This CDR3 comprises 19 residues. The CDR3 sequence: CASSKEWGPGDSSYNEQFF. CDR3 bases: TGTGCCAGCAGCAAAGAATGGGGCCCCGGGGACAGTTCCTACAATGAGCAGTTCTTC.

The chain has TRBV29-1 and TRBJ1-1; no definite D call. CDR1 is SQVTM, CDR2 ANQGSEA, per germline. The CDR3 loop spans 12 amino acids. V was trimmed by 5 bases and J by 0 bases, leaving 7 bases between them. The CDR3 reads CSVTSVNTEAFF. Here the CDR3 DNA reads TGCAGCGTTACATCCGTGAACACTGAAGCTTTCTTT.

J is TRBJ2-1 and V is TRBV5-1; D not certain. From germline, CDR1 is SGHRS and CDR2 YFSETQ. The CDR3 has 14 residues. V gave up 1 base and J gave up 1 base, with 6 bases separating them. Here the CDR3 reads CASSLPPSYNEQFF. The CDR3 nucleotides read TGCGCCAGCAGCTTGCCTCCTTCCTACAATGAGCAGTTCTTC.

V usage is TRBV27 and J usage is TRBJ2-2; D ambiguous. This CDR3 region has 13 residues. Germline V gives CDR1 MNHEY, CDR2 SMNVEV (reference sequence). V shed 6 bases and J shed 5 bases, with 10 bases lying between them. The CDR3 sequence: CASSRTRTGELFF. The CDR3 nucleotides are TGTGCCAGCAGCCGTACCCGGACCGGGGAGCTGTTTTTT.

The chain carries TRBV18 and TRBJ1-1, with D possibly matching TRBD1 (6 bases). The V gene lost 3 bases and the J gene lost 0 bases, with 14 bases spanning the gap. Germline values: CDR1 KGHSH, CDR2 LQKENI. This CDR3 is 16 amino acids long. The DNA for the CDR3 is TGTGCCAGCTCACCGCTTCCGGGACAAATGAACACTGAAGCTTTCTTT. This encodes CASSPLPGQMNTEAFF.

The chain uses TRBV11-1 and TRBJ2-2; 7 bases are shared with TRBD1. Trimming cost V 5 bases and J 3 bases; bases outside gene matches: 6. The CDR3 is made up of 15 amino acids. Germline loops: CDR1 SGHAT, CDR2 FQDESV (reference sequence). CDR3 coding DNA: TGTGCCAGCAGCCCCGACAGGGCTCACACCGGGGAGCTGTTTTTT. Amino acids: CASSPDRAHTGELFF. Full variable domain (remainder filled in from reference TRBV11-1 and TRBJ2-2): EAEVAQSPRYKITEKSQAVAFWCDPISGHATLYWYRQILGQGPELLVQFQDESVVDDSQLPKDRFSAERLKGVDSTLKIQPAELGDSAMYLCASSPDRAHTGELFFGEGSRLTVL.

The rearrangement links TRBV10-3 to TRBJ1-3; D perhaps matches TRBD1 (6 bases). CDR1 is ENHRY and CDR2 is SYGVKD in the germline V gene. V dropped 2 bases and J dropped 0 bases, with 14 bases sitting between them. The CDR3 spans 17 residues. This CDR3 reads CAISEPSRTASGNTIYF. The CDR3 bases are TGTGCCATCAGTGAGCCGTCCAGGACAGCCTCTGGAAACACCATATATTTT.

V gene TRBV6-5 combines with J gene TRBJ1-6; a weak D match, TRBD1 (5 bases). Germline CDR1 MNHEY, CDR2 SVGAGI. V shed 5 bases and J shed 7 bases, with 12 bases lying between them. This CDR3 has 14 amino acids. The CDR3 here is CASSRDSQNSPLHF. The CDR3 nucleotides read TGTGCCAGCAGTCGGGACTCCCAAAATTCACCCCTCCACTTT.

DNA of the CDR3: TGTGCCAGCAGCTCGGGACTGTACTTACAAGAGACCCAGTACTTC. This translates into CASSSGLYLQETQYF. The chain couples TRBV5-6 to TRBJ2-5; possibly TRBD2 for D (6 bases). The V end lost 3 bases, the J end lost 2 bases, and 14 bases lay between the germline ends. Germline assignment: CDR1 SGHDT and CDR2 YYEEEE. The CDR3 covers 15 residues.

J is TRBJ1-6 and V is TRBV19; 8 bases align to TRBD1. The CDR3 consists of 17 residues. V trimming: 6 bases; J trimming: 9 bases; junction bases outside the gene matches: 16. The germline V gene encodes CDR1 LNHDA and CDR2 SQIVND (reference sequence). The CDR3 sequence is CASSRPRAGTGSSPLHF. The CDR3 nucleotides read TGTGCCAGTAGCCGACCTCGGGCGGGGACAGGCTCTTCACCCCTCCACTTT.

This clone has a single count. The V call is TRBV30, the J call TRBJ1-1, with D tentatively TRBD1 (6 bases). The germline CDR1 and CDR2 sequences are GTSNPN and SVGIG (reference sequence). The CDR3 sequence is 14 residues long. The V and J ends lost 2 bases and 5 bases respectively, with 15 bases between them. The CDR3: CAWSTQGPKTEAFF. The CDR3 DNA reads TGTGCCTGGAGTACGCAGGGGCCTAAGACTGAAGCTTTCTTT.

This clone appeared a single time. The chain combines TRBV19 with TRBJ1-5, with 8 bases that match TRBD1. From germline, CDR1 is LNHDA and CDR2 SQIVND (reference sequence). J gave up 1 base and V 5 bases, and 13 bases lay outside the gene matches. This CDR3 comprises 18 residues. The CDR3 spells CASSLMPPGGASNQPQHF. The CDR3 DNA follows: TGTGCCAGTAGTCTTATGCCTCCAGGGGGCGCGAGCAATCAGCCCCAGCATTTT.

This clone was found once. The chain is built from TRBV6-4 and TRBJ2-1, with 14 bases aligning to TRBD2. Germline V gene sequence: CDR1 MRHNA, CDR2 SNTAGT. This CDR3 comprises 19 residues. V was clipped by 2 bases and J by 3 bases; unmatched bases: 9. In nucleotides, the CDR3 is TGTGCCAGCAGTGACCTGACTAGCGGGGGGGCCGATCGCTACAATGAGCAGTTCTTC. It codes for CASSDLTSGGADRYNEQFF.

The rearrangement links TRBV6-2 or TRBV6-3 to TRBJ1-5; D is perhaps TRBD1 (6 bases). CDR1 MNHEY and CDR2 SVGEGT come from the germline V gene. The germline V and J ends were trimmed by 6 bases and 6 bases, with 24 bases remaining between them. This CDR3 region has 17 residues. Written as DNA, the CDR3 is TGTGCCAGCAGCCCATCTACAGGGATGAGCTCTGGTCAGCCCCAGCATTTT. This encodes CASSPSTGMSSGQPQHF.

The chain is built from TRBV30 and TRBJ1-3; the D gene is possibly TRBD1 (6 bases). V shed 3 bases and J shed 4 bases, with 16 bases lying between them. Germline V CDR1 and CDR2: GTSNPN, SVGIG (reference sequence). The CDR3 is 15 amino acids. CDR3 sequence: CAWRKAGDPGNTIYF. CDR3 DNA: TGTGCCTGGAGGAAGGCAGGGGATCCCGGAAACACCATATATTTT.

The genes are TRBV7-9 and TRBJ1-2, with unresolved D. V lost 3 bases and J lost 5, with 7 bases in between. There are 12 residues in the CDR3. Germline values: CDR1 SEHNR, CDR2 FQNEAQ (reference sequence). The CDR3 nucleotides read TGTGCCAGCAGCTTGGCAGGTTATGGCTACACCTTC. This translates into CASSLAGYGYTF.